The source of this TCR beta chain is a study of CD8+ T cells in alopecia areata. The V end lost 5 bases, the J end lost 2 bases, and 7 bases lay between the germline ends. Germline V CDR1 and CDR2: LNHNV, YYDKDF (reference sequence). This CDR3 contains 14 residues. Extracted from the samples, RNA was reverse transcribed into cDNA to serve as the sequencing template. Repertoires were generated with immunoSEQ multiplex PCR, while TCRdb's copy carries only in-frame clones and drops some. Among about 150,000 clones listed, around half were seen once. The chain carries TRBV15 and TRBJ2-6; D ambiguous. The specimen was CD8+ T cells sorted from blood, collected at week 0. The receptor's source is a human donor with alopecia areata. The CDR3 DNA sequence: TGTGCCACCAGCGGGGTCACTGGGGCCAACGTCCTGACTTTC. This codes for CATSGVTGANVLTF.